Here is one TCR beta chain with its context. The antigen is unknown. This entry is derived from a study of vaccination effects on CD4 cells after COVID-19. On the study more broadly: Participants were given two doses of BNT162b2 or mRNA-1273 vaccine. Notes on the study in general: Nearly all vaccine-induced clones in healthy recipients recognized only SARS-CoV-2.

Per germline, CDR1 LNHNV and CDR2 YYDKDF (reference sequence). The CDR3 length is 18 residues. V was cut by 1 base and J by 1 base, with 16 bases left in between. Repertoires were generated with immunoSEQ multiplex PCR, while TCRdb's copy carries only in-frame clones and drops some. Of more than 20,000 clones listed, about 70% were seen once; the top ten hold 10%. Within the ViraFEST assay, antigen-specific CD4+ T cells underwent expansion with viral peptide pools prior to sequencing. It was after 10 days of culture that CD4+ T cells were isolated. The study found no prior SARS-CoV-2 infection in the vaccine recipients, who tested negative for nucleocapsid antibodies. In the cultures, half the medium was exchanged for IL-2 medium on days 3 and 7.

The clonotype originates from a human donor who received a COVID-19 vaccine. The input for sequencing was CD4+ T cells from PBMCs cultured with HCoV-NL63 spike peptides, taken before COVID-19 vaccination. The chain links TRBV15 to TRBJ2-2, with D hard to call. DNA of the CDR3: TGTGCCACCAGCAGAGTTGGAGTTTTAGGAAAGAACACCGGGGAGCTGTTTTTT. This gives the protein CATSRVGVLGKNTGELFF.